This passage covers 20 T cell receptor beta chains from one sample sequenced in a study of T cells after yellow fever vaccination. One entry per CDR3 protein results from TCRdb running MiXCR on the 5' RACE reads. The table has hundreds of thousands of distinct CDR3 sequences, about 17% seen once. The sample was PBMCs, taken before the yellow fever booster vaccination. Receptors were obtained from a man in his late teens or twenties who received the YFV17D yellow fever vaccine.

This clonotype was seen only a few times. V usage is TRBV7-9 and J usage is TRBJ2-5; the D gene is possibly TRBD1 (5 bases). Germline lookup yields CDR1 SEHNR and CDR2 FQNEAQ (reference sequence). The CDR3 runs 15 residues. Trimming took 2 bases from V and 5 from J, leaving 15 bases between them. The CDR3 coding sequence is TGTGCCAGCAGCTTATTCCAGGGTATCAGTGAGACCCAGTACTTC. Protein product: CASSLFQGISETQYF.

Here the CDR3 reads CASSSILRGAHNEQFF. Written as DNA, the CDR3 is TGTGCCAGCAGTTCAATCTTGAGGGGAGCTCACAATGAGCAGTTCTTC. The chain uses TRBV27 and TRBJ2-1, with D possibly being TRBD1 or TRBD2 (5 bases each). Germline CDR1 reads MNHEY; CDR2 reads SMNVEV (reference sequence). CDR3 size: 16 residues. Trimming pared 4 bases from V and 5 bases from J, leaving 18 bases between.

The chain joins TRBV6-2 or TRBV6-3 to TRBJ2-4; tentatively, D is TRBD2 (6 bases). Germline lookup yields CDR1 MNHEY and CDR2 SVGEGT. The V and J ends lost 6 bases and 6 bases respectively, with 15 bases between them. CDR3 length: 14 residues. CDR3 DNA: TGTGCCAGCAGCCGCTTCGGGGACTTAAACATTCAGTACTTC. Protein product: CASSRFGDLNIQYF.

The genes are TRBV20-1 and TRBJ2-2, with 7 bases aligning to TRBD1. CDR3 size: 13 residues. Germline V gene sequence: CDR1 DFQATT, CDR2 SNEGSKA (reference sequence). With 5 bases clipped from V and 2 bases from J, the junction kept 2 bases outside the gene matches. The chain's CDR3 is CSAGDRNTGELFF. The CDR3 bases are TGCAGTGCTGGGGACAGAAACACCGGGGAGCTGTTTTTT.

This rearrangement joins TRBV9 to TRBJ1-2; tentative D call: TRBD1 (6 bases). The V end was cut by 3 bases, the J end by 0 bases, with 12 bases between. Germline CDR1 and CDR2: SGDLS and YYNGEE. The CDR3 is 15 amino acids. For the CDR3, the DNA is TGTGCCAGCAGCGCCCGAGACAGGCCTAACTATGGCTACACCTTC. Translation: CASSARDRPNYGYTF.

This clonotype occurred many times. J is TRBJ2-5 and V is TRBV4-3, with D uncertain. V lost 1 base to trimming and J lost 5 bases, with 8 bases between them. From germline, CDR1 is LGHNA and CDR2 YSLEER. The CDR3 contains 13 residues. CDR3 in DNA: TGCGCCAGCAGCCAAGGTGCTTCGGAGACCCAGTACTTC. Translating gives CASSQGASETQYF.

This clonotype showed up just a few times. This chain joins TRBV12-3 or TRBV12-4 and TRBJ1-1, with D possibly TRBD1 on 6 matching bases. This CDR3 spans 14 amino acids. The V end was cut by 2 bases, the J end by 1 base, with 8 bases between. CDR3 region: CASSLWGPNTEAFF. The CDR3 nucleotides are TGTGCCAGCAGTTTATGGGGGCCGAACACTGAAGCTTTCTTT.

In its sample, this clonotype was seen a few times. The chain carries TRBV6-1 and TRBJ2-7; 7 bases line up with TRBD1. V was pared by 0 bases and J by 0 bases, with 11 bases of the junction left unmatched. The CDR3 sequence is 18 residues long. Germline-derived CDR1 and CDR2 are MNHNS and SASEGT. DNA for the CDR3: TGTGCCAGCAGTGAAGCCGGGACAGCTAGAAGAATCTCCTACGAGCAGTACTTC. Translated, it gives CASSEAGTARRISYEQYF.

A few counts support this clonotype. The V gene is TRBV18, the J gene TRBJ1-2, with 7 bases lining up with TRBD1. Germline V CDR1 and CDR2: KGHSH, LQKENI. This CDR3 comprises 15 residues. The junction had 8 bases not matched to a gene; V was cut back by 3 bases and J by 4 bases. This chain's CDR3 is CASSPTGQAFYGYTF. DNA for the CDR3: TGTGCCAGCTCACCGACCGGACAGGCGTTCTATGGCTACACCTTC.

This clonotype was detected a few times. V usage is TRBV10-3 and J usage is TRBJ2-7; D gene unclear. Deletions cut 3 bases from V and 5 bases from J, with 17 bases between. Germline lookup yields CDR1 ENHRY and CDR2 SYGVKD. The CDR3 sequence is 15 residues long. The CDR3 protein is CAISDALGVNHEQYV. CDR3 DNA sequence: TGTGCCATCAGTGATGCGTTAGGAGTGAACCACGAGCAGTACGTC.

This clonotype was counted between two and nine times. The chain recombines TRBV20-1 with TRBJ2-7; TRBD1 matches 11 bases. This CDR3 is built from 15 residues. J was trimmed by 3 bases and V by 4 bases; bases with no gene match: 8. Germline CDR1 is DFQATT and CDR2 is SNEGSKA (reference sequence). The chain's CDR3 is CSAKNPGTGGYEQYF. The CDR3 coding sequence is TGCAGTGCTAAAAATCCCGGGACAGGGGGCTACGAGCAGTACTTC.

This clonotype showed up just once. The rearrangement links TRBV6-5 to TRBJ2-1; D is unresolved. Germline V gene data show CDR1 as MNHEY and CDR2 as SVGAGI. CDR3 length: 14 residues. V was cut by 0 bases and J by 9 bases, with 12 bases left in between. Here the CDR3 reads CASSYSGPPLEQFF. The CDR3 DNA reads TGTGCCAGCAGTTACTCGGGCCCCCCGCTTGAGCAGTTCTTC.

This clonotype was recorded a few times. The chain carries TRBV5-8 and TRBJ2-6; 7 bases agree with TRBD2. Germline CDR1 and CDR2: SGHTS and YDEGEE. The CDR3 runs to 16 residues. V gave up 4 bases and J gave up 2 bases; unmatched junction bases: 6. The CDR3 here is CASSGRGGAGANVLTF. DNA of the CDR3: TGTGCCAGCAGCGGTCGTGGGGGGGCTGGGGCCAACGTCCTGACTTTC.

This clonotype was detected ten times or more. The chain couples TRBV5-1 to TRBJ2-5; 7 bases line up with TRBD1. This CDR3 is built from 14 residues. V shed 3 bases and J 1 base; nucleotides not matched to a gene: 3. Germline V gene lookup returns CDR1 SGHRS and CDR2 YFSETQ. The CDR3 sequence: CASSSQGTQETQYF. In DNA form, the CDR3 reads TGCGCCAGCAGCTCACAGGGGACCCAAGAGACCCAGTACTTC.

The chain links TRBV2 to TRBJ1-2; the D gene is possibly TRBD1 (6 bases). Germline CDR1 and CDR2: SNHLY and FYNNEI. The CDR3 sequence is 14 residues long. V dropped 7 bases and J dropped 7 bases, with 19 bases sitting between them. DNA for the CDR3: TGTGCCAGCATCCTTTCTCGGACAGCGAGTGGCTACACCTTC. This encodes CASILSRTASGYTF.

This rearrangement joins TRBV6-6 to TRBJ2-5, with 12 bases identical to TRBD2. Unmatched junction bases numbered 11, after V lost 5 bases and J lost 4 bases. Germline CDR1 is MNHNY and CDR2 is SVGAGI (reference sequence). The CDR3 length is 17 residues. The CDR3 protein is CASSTGLAGSGRETQYF. For the CDR3, the DNA is TGTGCCAGCAGTACTGGACTAGCGGGGAGTGGTCGAGAGACCCAGTACTTC.

This clonotype was counted between two and nine times. V and J are TRBV6-2 or TRBV6-3 and TRBJ2-1; D is unresolved. From germline, CDR1 is MNHEY and CDR2 SVGEGT. The length of the CDR3 is 14 residues. Trimming removed 5 bases at V and 3 bases at J, with 11 bases between. The CDR3 spells CASSRLGRYNEQFF. For the CDR3, the DNA is TGTGCCAGCAGTCGTCTTGGCCGCTACAATGAGCAGTTCTTC.

The V call is TRBV7-2, the J call TRBJ2-5; tentative D call: TRBD2 (5 bases). The V and J ends lost 2 bases and 7 bases respectively, with 5 bases between them. The CDR3 runs 11 residues. CDR1 is SGHTA, CDR2 FQGNSA, per germline. The CDR3 reads CASSLTRTQYF. The CDR3 bases are TGTGCCAGCAGCTTAACTAGGACCCAGTACTTC.

Only a few counts were recorded for this clonotype. The chain joins TRBV9 to TRBJ2-3, with a possible D match to TRBD2 (5 bases). This CDR3 has 13 residues. Trimming took off 7 bases at V and 5 bases at J, with 14 bases between the two ends. Germline V gene sequence: CDR1 SGDLS, CDR2 YYNGEE. CDR3 region: CASSNWAGDTQYF. CDR3 in DNA: TGTGCCAGCTCTAACTGGGCGGGAGATACGCAGTATTTT. The full variable domain, its missing parts supplied by reference TRBV9 and TRBJ2-3, is DSGVTQTPKHLITATGQRVTLRCSPRSGDLSVYWYQQSLDQGLQFLIQYYNGEERAKGNILERFSAQQFPDLHSELNLSSLELGDSALYFCASSNWAGDTQYFGPGTRLTVL.

The chain recombines TRBV20-1 with TRBJ2-3; 10 nucleotides agree with TRBD1. CDR1 is DFQATT and CDR2 is SNEGSKA in the germline V gene (reference sequence). The ends lost 5 bases at V and 5 bases at J; junction bases unmatched: 7. This CDR3 comprises 14 residues. The DNA for the CDR3 is TGCAGTGCTTCCGACAGGGGGCGCGGAGATACGCAGTATTTT. It translates to CSASDRGRGDTQYF.